These 10 T cell receptor beta chains came from one sample sequenced in a study of blood T cell repertoires in COVID-19. Libraries were prepared by immunoSEQ multiplex PCR; TCRdb keeps only in-frame clonotypes and omits some of them. The sample yields approximately 40,000 clones, approximately 90% seen once. The sequenced material came from peripheral blood. These receptor sequences come from a human donor in a cohort sampled during active COVID-19.

DNA of the CDR3: TGCGCCAGCAGTAGGGACACAAGCACAGATACGCAGTATTTT. Protein: CASSRDTSTDTQYF. This sequence joins TRBV10-1 and TRBJ2-3, with D maybe TRBD1 (6 bases). The length of the CDR3 is 14 residues. The V end was cut by 5 bases, the J end by 0 bases, with 9 bases between. CDR1 WNHNN and CDR2 SYGVQD come from the germline V gene (reference sequence).

The V call is TRBV2, the J call TRBJ2-1; 9 nucleotides match TRBD2. This CDR3 contains 12 residues. In germline, CDR1 is SNHLY, CDR2 FYNNEI. The V and J ends lost 6 bases and 10 bases, in that order; junction bases with no gene match: 4. The CDR3 DNA reads as TGTGCCAGCAGCGATGCGGGGGGGGAGCAGTTCTTC. It codes for CASSDAGGEQFF.

This clone appeared once. The chain employs TRBV5-1 and TRBJ2-7, with 11 bases identical to TRBD1. The CDR3 is made up of 14 amino acids. Germline V gene data show CDR1 as SGHRS and CDR2 as YFSETQ. The V gene end was trimmed by 4 bases and the J gene end by 4 bases; junction bases not matched to a gene: 4. As DNA, the CDR3 is TGCGCCAGCAGCCCCGGGACAGGGGGGTACGAGCAGTACTTC. Amino acids: CASSPGTGGYEQYF.

This clone has a single count. This chain joins TRBV19 and TRBJ2-5, with a tentative D call TRBD1 (5 bases). Germline CDR1 and CDR2: LNHDA and SQIVND (reference sequence). The CDR3 is 13 residues long. Trimming cost V 3 bases and J 5 bases, with 10 bases left between them. CDR3 sequence (DNA): TGTGCCAGTAGTATCGCGTGGGGCGAGACCCAGTACTTC. Translating gives CASSIAWGETQYF.

This chain joins TRBV5-4 and TRBJ1-1; D ambiguous. The CDR3 length is 13 residues. V lost 4 bases to trimming and J lost 1 base, with 8 bases between them. Germline CDR1 and CDR2: SGHNT and YYREEE (reference sequence). Here the CDR3 DNA reads TGTGCCAGCAGCGTTAACTCGAACACTGAAGCTTTCTTT. Translation gives CASSVNSNTEAFF.

This clone was observed once. The rearrangement joins TRBV10-3 to TRBJ2-7, with 8 positions matching TRBD1. Germline V gene data show CDR1 as ENHRY and CDR2 as SYGVKD. This CDR3 has 13 amino acids. V shed 2 bases and J 5 bases; nucleotides not matched to a gene: 2. CDR3 protein: CAISERGQDEQYF. The CDR3 nucleotides are TGTGCCATCAGTGAGAGGGGACAGGACGAGCAGTACTTC.

The chain recombines TRBV19 with TRBJ2-1; 12 nucleotides agree with TRBD2. With 7 bases clipped from V and 10 bases from J, the junction kept 20 bases outside the gene matches. The CDR3 extends over 18 amino acids. Per the germline V gene, CDR1 is LNHDA and CDR2 is SQIVND (reference sequence). The DNA of the CDR3 is TGTGCCAGTACTGGGCTAGCGGGGGGGCAGCTTATCGTCGGGGAGCAGTTCTTC. Translated, it gives CASTGLAGGQLIVGEQFF.

CDR3 coding DNA: TGTGCCAGCAGTGAAGCTGTCATATCGAGTGTGGAGACCCAGTACTTC. Its translation: CASSEAVISSVETQYF. V is TRBV6-1 and J is TRBJ2-5; no reliable D call. CDR1 and CDR2 (germline): MNHNS, SASEGT. This CDR3 region has 16 residues. V was cut by 0 bases and J by 5 bases, with 16 bases left in between.

V gene TRBV2 combines with J gene TRBJ2-5; 11 bases agree with TRBD2. V lost 6 bases, J lost 5 bases, and 5 bases stayed unmatched. The CDR3 contains 14 residues. CDR1 and CDR2 from the germline V gene are SNHLY and FYNNEI. CDR3 protein: CASSPSGGMETQYF. CDR3 bases: TGTGCCAGCAGCCCTAGCGGGGGGATGGAGACCCAGTACTTC. The full variable domain, in which reference TRBV2 and TRBJ2-5 provide the parts outside the CDR3, is EPEVTQTPSHQVTQMGQEVILRCVPISNHLYFYWYRQILGQKVEFLVSFYNNEISEKSEIFDDQFSVERPDGSNFTLKIRSTKLEDSAMYFCASSPSGGMETQYFGPGTRLLVL.

The chain has TRBV29-1 and TRBJ2-5, with D possibly matching TRBD1 (6 bases). V was shortened by 4 bases and J by 0 bases, with 6 bases between the two germline ends. Germline V gene sequence: CDR1 SQVTM, CDR2 ANQGSEA. The CDR3 is 12 amino acids. The CDR3, as DNA: TGCAGCGTTGCAGGGGACCAAGAGACCCAGTACTTC. Protein product: CSVAGDQETQYF.